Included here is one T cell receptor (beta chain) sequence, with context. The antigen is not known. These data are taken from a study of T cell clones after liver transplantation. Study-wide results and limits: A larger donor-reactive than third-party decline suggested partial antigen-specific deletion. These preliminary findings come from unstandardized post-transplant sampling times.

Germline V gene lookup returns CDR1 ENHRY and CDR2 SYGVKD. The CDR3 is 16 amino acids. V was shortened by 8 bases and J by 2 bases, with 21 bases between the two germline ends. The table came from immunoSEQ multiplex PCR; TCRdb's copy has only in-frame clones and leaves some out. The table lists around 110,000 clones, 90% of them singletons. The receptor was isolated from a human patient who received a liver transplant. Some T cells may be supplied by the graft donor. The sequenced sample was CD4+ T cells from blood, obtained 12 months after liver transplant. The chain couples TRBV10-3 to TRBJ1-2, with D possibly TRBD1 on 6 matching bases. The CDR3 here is CAIGRSPSGTNYGYTF. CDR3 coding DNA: TGTGCCATCGGCCGATCGCCATCGGGGACAAACTATGGCTACACCTTC.